This T cell receptor (beta chain) originates from a study of TIL therapy for anti-PD-1-resistant metastatic lung cancer (dated by TCRdb to the early 2020s). Background for the entire study: Before any PD-1/PD-L1 blockade was given, tumors were harvested, nivolumab was then administered, and patients who progressed went on to receive lymphodepletion, an infusion of expanded TIL, and IL-2. Enrolled patients had a median age of around 49 years (range about 35-80) and a median tumor PD-L1 proportion score of around 5.6%. The cohort was composed predominantly of lung adenocarcinoma, with a few EGFR-mutant and two ALK-rearranged tumors included, and half of patients were identified as current or former smokers. T cell receptor beta sequencing of tumor and peripheral blood was used to follow clonotypes across the tumor, the expanded TIL product and serial blood samples. Across the cohort, whole-exome sequencing showed a median non-synonymous tumor mutation burden of roughly 1.5 mutations per megabase. Points the paper makes about the study in general: The baseline peripheral repertoire was partially replaced by infused TIL clonotypes, which then decayed over months, and no apparent association between persistence and response was found. The study protocol defined all tumor marker inferences as exploratory. Generalizability was limited because the cohort was highly selected, with more treatment-naive, never-smoker and oncogene-addicted patients included than is typical.

Using bias-controlled multiplex PCR with the immunoSEQ v3 hsTCRB kit, the TCR beta CDR3 regions were amplified from genomic DNA. The TCR libraries were sequenced on an Illumina NextSeq 500 to around 2 million read pairs for survey level or about 5-6 million read pairs for deep level. The original methods were these. V, D and J genes were assigned, non-productive sequences were removed, and clonality was reported by immunoSEQ Analyzer software. Repertoires were compared by productive Simpson clonality and by the Morisita overlap index of productive TRB rearrangements between infused TIL and blood. Absolute clonotype counts in blood were estimated by multiplying the lymphocyte count by the CD3+ fraction and by the productive frequency of the clone. In TCRdb, the immuneACCESS table is reduced to in-frame sequences with V and J assigned. These tables do not hold every clone; where another copy was compared, an unresolved V gene accounts for under half, and the others remain unexplained. V and J calls and clone size are those listed in that table; D and trimming were worked out from the DNA. This sample has 50,000 to 65,000 clones in its table, and under 75% of those were observed once. Over 6.5% of the sample goes to the ten largest clones.

This specimen's time point label, interpreted: pre-treatment sample, taken before nivolumab and TIL therapy. Adults with stage 4 NSCLC were enrolled from October 2017 to January 2020 in a dual-center phase I trial. Samples were obtained from a single-arm, open-label phase I trial in which tumor-infiltrating lymphocyte therapy with nivolumab was evaluated in advanced non-small cell lung cancer. Blood mononuclear cells from EDTA tubes were separated on a Ficoll gradient and snap-frozen as pellets, and DNA was extracted from the cells using a Qiagen mini-prep kit. The CDR3 measures 16 amino acids from cysteine to phenylalanine. Solely the CDR3 DNA is kept, with 48 bases framed from the first base. From V the trimming removes 3 bases and from J it removes 3 bases, while the gene matches leave 6 bases of the junction unaccounted for. Looking up the germline V gene yields CDR1 MGHRA and CDR2 YSYEKL. This clone was observed once. Its antigen is currently not known. No base quality values were provided; no much bigger clone lies one nucleotide off.

This TCR was recovered from a person between 30 and 80 years old with non-small cell lung cancer. Sequences were derived from blood, sampled at baseline. The chain was built from TRBV4-1 and TRBJ2-2, and 8 bases in between align with TRBD1. The DNA sequence is TGCGCCAGCAGCCAGGCCGGGACAGGTCACACCGGGGAGCTGTTTTTT. Its translation reads: CASSQAGTGHTGELFF.